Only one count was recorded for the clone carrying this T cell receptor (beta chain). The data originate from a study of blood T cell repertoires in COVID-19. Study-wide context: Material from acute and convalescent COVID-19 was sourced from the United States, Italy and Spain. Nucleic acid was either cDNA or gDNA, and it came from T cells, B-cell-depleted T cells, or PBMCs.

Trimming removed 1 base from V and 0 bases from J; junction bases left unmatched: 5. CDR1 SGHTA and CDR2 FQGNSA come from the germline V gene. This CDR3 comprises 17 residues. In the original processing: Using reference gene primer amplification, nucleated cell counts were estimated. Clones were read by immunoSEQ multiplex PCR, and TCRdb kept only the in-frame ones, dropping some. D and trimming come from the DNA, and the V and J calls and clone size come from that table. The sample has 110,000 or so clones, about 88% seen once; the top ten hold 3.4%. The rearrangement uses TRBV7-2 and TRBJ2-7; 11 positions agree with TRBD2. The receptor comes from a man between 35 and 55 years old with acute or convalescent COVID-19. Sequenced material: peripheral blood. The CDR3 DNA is TGTGCCAGCAGCTTAGGACTAGCGGGGTATAGCTCCTACGAGCAGTACTTC. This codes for CASSLGLAGYSSYEQYF.